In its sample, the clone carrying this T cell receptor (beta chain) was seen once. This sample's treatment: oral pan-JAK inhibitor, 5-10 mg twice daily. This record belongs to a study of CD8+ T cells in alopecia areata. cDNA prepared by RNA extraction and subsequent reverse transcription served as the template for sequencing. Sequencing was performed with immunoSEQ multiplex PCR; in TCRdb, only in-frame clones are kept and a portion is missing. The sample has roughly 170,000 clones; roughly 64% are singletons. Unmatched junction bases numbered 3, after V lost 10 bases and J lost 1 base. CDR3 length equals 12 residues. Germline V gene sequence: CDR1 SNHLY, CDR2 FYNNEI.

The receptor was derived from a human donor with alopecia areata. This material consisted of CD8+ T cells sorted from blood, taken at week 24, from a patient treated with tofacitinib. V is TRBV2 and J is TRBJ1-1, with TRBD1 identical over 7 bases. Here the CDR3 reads CAKGQQNTEAFF. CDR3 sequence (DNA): TGTGCCAAGGGACAGCAGAACACTGAAGCTTTCTTT.